The 17 T cell receptor beta chains in this list originate from one sample, sequenced in a study of CD8+ T cells in alopecia areata (dated by TCRdb to about 2018). The library was made by the immunoSEQ multiplex PCR assay. RNA was extracted from all samples and reverse transcribed into cDNA as template for TCR sequencing. Here the immuneACCESS table is served through TCRdb, limited to in-frame sequences with V and J called. Missing clones are a known gap in these copies; in checked studies unresolved V genes cover under half, and the rest lacks a known reason. Within this sample are about 190,000 clones, with under 80% of them counted one time only. The biggest ten clones account for about 1.3% of the sample. The sample's treatment or condition label is to be understood as: oral pan-JAK inhibitor, 5-10 mg twice daily. Sample: CD4+ T cells sorted from blood, taken around week 47, from a patient treated with tofacitinib. The receptors were sampled from a human donor with alopecia areata.

The sample holds one count of this clone. The chain links TRBV30 to TRBJ1-1; no clear D gene. The CDR3 is made up of 13 amino acids. The germline V gene has CDR1 GTSNPN and CDR2 SVGIG (reference sequence). Between the trimmed V and J ends, which lost 4 bases and 0 bases, there was a span of 9 bases. The CDR3 sequence: CAWNAEMNTEAFF. The CDR3 DNA is TGTGCCTGGAATGCCGAGATGAACACTGAAGCTTTCTTT.

The chain recombines TRBV19 with TRBJ1-1; the match to TRBD1 covers 8 bases. Trimming cost V 5 bases and J 6 bases; bases outside gene matches: 8. There are 14 residues in the CDR3. CDR1 is LNHDA and CDR2 is SQIVND in the germline V gene (reference sequence). For the CDR3, the DNA is TGTGCCAGTAGTCTCACAGGGGGTATCTCTGAAGCTTTCTTT. This encodes CASSLTGGISEAFF.

V is TRBV15 and J is TRBJ1-2, with D possibly being TRBD1 (5 bases). V was clipped by 4 bases and J by 9 bases, with 18 bases between them. CDR1 is LNHNV and CDR2 is YYDKDF in the germline V gene (reference sequence). The CDR3 length is 14 residues. CDR3 loop: CATSTGTAVVRYTF. The CDR3 DNA follows: TGTGCCACCAGCACCGGGACCGCAGTGGTCCGCTACACCTTC.

This clone was seen a handful of times. The CDR3 coding sequence is TGCGCCAGCAGCCCCAATACCGGGTCTTCGTTGGCTTTCTTT. This gives the protein CASSPNTGSSLAFF. V and J are TRBV5-1 and TRBJ1-1; D gene uncertain. The CDR3 is 14 residues long. The V end was cut by 4 bases, the J end by 11 bases, with 21 bases between. CDR1 and CDR2 from the germline V gene are SGHRS and YFSETQ.

This chain links TRBV2 with TRBJ1-5, with 8 nucleotides matching TRBD1. Germline V CDR1 and CDR2: SNHLY, FYNNEI. V was clipped by 6 bases and J by 7 bases; unmatched bases: 17. This CDR3 comprises 17 residues. CDR3 nucleotide sequence: TGTGCCAGCAGCGTAATACACACAGGGGGGAGTTCACAGCCCCAGCATTTT. Encoded protein: CASSVIHTGGSSQPQHF.

The V gene is TRBV30, the J gene TRBJ2-1; 9 bases map to TRBD1. V lost 1 base to trimming and J lost 3 bases; unmatched junction nucleotides: 10. CDR1 is GTSNPN and CDR2 is SVGIG in the germline V gene (reference sequence). This CDR3 spans 17 amino acids. DNA of the CDR3: TGTGCCTGGAGTGAAGTTACAGGGGGCCAAGGCTACAATGAGCAGTTCTTC. Translation: CAWSEVTGGQGYNEQFF.

The gene calls are TRBV11-2 and TRBJ2-7; 10 positions agree with TRBD1. Germline CDR1 and CDR2: SGHAT and FQNNGV. Trimming removed 6 bases from V and 4 bases from J; junction bases left unmatched: 6. The CDR3 totals 14 residues. This chain's CDR3 is CASRRPGQGYEQYF. CDR3 nucleotides: TGTGCCAGCAGACGTCCGGGACAGGGGTACGAGCAGTACTTC.

This clone appeared a single time. The chain joins TRBV29-1 to TRBJ2-7, with TRBD2 matching over 7 bases. Germline V lookup: CDR1 SQVTM, CDR2 ANQGSEA. The CDR3 is 13 residues long. With V trimmed by 2 bases and J by 6 bases, 7 bases remained unmatched. Here the CDR3 reads CSVESGGETEQYF. The CDR3 bases are TGCAGCGTTGAATCGGGGGGAGAGACCGAGCAGTACTTC.

This chain joins TRBV5-4 and TRBJ1-2, with unresolved D. This CDR3 has 15 amino acids. Trimming cost V 2 bases and J 4 bases, with 15 bases left between them. Per germline, CDR1 SGHNT and CDR2 YYREEE (reference sequence). The CDR3 region has the DNA TGTGCCAGCAGCTTCGCCAGAGAGTATTCCTATGGCTACACCTTC. Its protein is CASSFAREYSYGYTF.

V usage is TRBV18 and J usage is TRBJ1-1; D is perhaps TRBD1 (6 bases). CDR3 size: 15 residues. The V gene lost 3 bases and the J gene lost 1 base, with 12 bases spanning the gap. The V gene's germline CDR1 is KGHSH and CDR2 LQKENI. The CDR3 DNA sequence: TGTGCCAGCTCACCCCAGGGGCCCAGGAACACTGAAGCTTTCTTT. Amino acid sequence: CASSPQGPRNTEAFF.

There are a few counts of this clone. The chain has TRBV14 and TRBJ2-2, with D hard to call. This CDR3 has 15 residues. Trimming shortened V by 3 bases and J by 0 bases, and 8 bases separated the two germline ends. Germline V gives CDR1 SGHDN, CDR2 FVKESK. The CDR3 bases are TGTGCCAGCAGCCATGGCAGCACGAACACCGGGGAGCTGTTTTTT. This translates into CASSHGSTNTGELFF.

This clone has only one observation. Its ends do not fully match the called genes, so a read error is possible. The chain couples TRBV5-1 to TRBJ2-1; D is uncertain. This CDR3 contains 13 residues. Germline V lookup: CDR1 SGHRS, CDR2 YFSETQ. Written as DNA, the CDR3 is TGCGCCAGCAGTTTGGATGGTTCAGGTGAGCAGTTCTTC. This translates into CASSLDGSGEQFF.

The rearrangement joins TRBV2 to TRBJ1-1; TRBD1 might be the D (6 bases). The ends were cut back, 5 bases at V and 6 bases at J, with 7 bases in the middle. The CDR3 has 11 residues. Germline CDR1 SNHLY, CDR2 FYNNEI. The CDR3 loop is CASSRTAEAFF. CDR3 DNA: TGTGCCAGCAGTAGGACAGCTGAAGCTTTCTTT.

This clone was counted a few times. This CDR3 reads CASSSGLAGQETQYF. The DNA for the CDR3 is TGTGCCAGCAGCTCCGGACTAGCGGGGCAAGAGACCCAGTACTTC. The V call is TRBV7-2, the J call TRBJ2-5; TRBD2 agrees at 12 bases. From germline, CDR1 is SGHTA and CDR2 FQGNSA. This CDR3 is 15 amino acids long. J lost 2 bases, V lost 4 bases, and 2 bases had no gene match. The whole variable domain, filled in from reference TRBV7-2 and TRBJ2-5, reads GAGVSQSPSNKVTEKGKDVELRCDPISGHTALYWYRQSLGQGLEFLIYFQGNSAPDKSGLPSDRFSAERTGGSVSTLTIQRTQQEDSAVYLCASSSGLAGQETQYFGPGTRLLVL.

This chain joins TRBV9 and TRBJ2-2; D is unresolved. Trimming removed 4 bases at V and 7 bases at J, with 8 bases between. CDR1 and CDR2 (germline): SGDLS, YYNGEE. This CDR3 contains 12 residues. The CDR3 spells CASSSSSGELFF. DNA for the CDR3: TGTGCCAGCAGCTCCTCGAGCGGGGAGCTGTTTTTT. The entire variable domain, with the rest obtained from reference TRBV9 and TRBJ2-2, is as follows: DSGVTQTPKHLITATGQRVTLRCSPRSGDLSVYWYQQSLDQGLQFLIQYYNGEERAKGNILERFSAQQFPDLHSELNLSSLELGDSALYFCASSSSSGELFFGEGSRLTVL.

This clone was seen a few times. V and J are TRBV11-3 and TRBJ2-2; D is perhaps TRBD1 (6 bases). V lost 4 bases and J 5 bases, leaving 17 bases between the germline ends. The CDR3 runs 16 residues. Germline V gene sequence: CDR1 SGHNT, CDR2 YENEEA. The CDR3 sequence is CASSSARDIWTGELFF. CDR3 bases: TGTGCCAGCAGCTCCGCTAGGGACATCTGGACCGGGGAGCTGTTTTTT.

This chain joins TRBV7-6 and TRBJ2-7; no clear D. Germline V gene data show CDR1 as SGHVS and CDR2 as FNYEAQ. This CDR3 is built from 13 residues. V dropped 4 bases and J dropped 3 bases, with 10 bases sitting between them. The CDR3 nucleotides are TGTGCCAGCAGCTCTGGGTCCAACTACGAGCAGTACTTC. The encoded protein is CASSSGSNYEQYF.